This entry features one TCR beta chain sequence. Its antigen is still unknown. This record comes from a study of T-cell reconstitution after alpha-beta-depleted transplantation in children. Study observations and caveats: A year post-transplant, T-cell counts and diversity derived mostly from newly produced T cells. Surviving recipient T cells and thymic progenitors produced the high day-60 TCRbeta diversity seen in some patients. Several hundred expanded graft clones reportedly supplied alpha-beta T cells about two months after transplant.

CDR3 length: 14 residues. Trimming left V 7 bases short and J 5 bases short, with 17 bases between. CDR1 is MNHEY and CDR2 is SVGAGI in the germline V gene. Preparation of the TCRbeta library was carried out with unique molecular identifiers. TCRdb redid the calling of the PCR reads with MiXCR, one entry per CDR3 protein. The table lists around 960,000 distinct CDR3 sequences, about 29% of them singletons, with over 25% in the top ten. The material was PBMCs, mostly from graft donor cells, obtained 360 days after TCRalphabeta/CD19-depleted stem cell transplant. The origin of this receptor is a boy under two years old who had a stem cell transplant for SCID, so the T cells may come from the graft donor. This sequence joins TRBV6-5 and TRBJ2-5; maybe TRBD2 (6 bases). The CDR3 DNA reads TGTGCCAGCAAGTTGGGAGGAATTGGGGAGACCCAGTACTTC. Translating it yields CASKLGGIGETQYF.